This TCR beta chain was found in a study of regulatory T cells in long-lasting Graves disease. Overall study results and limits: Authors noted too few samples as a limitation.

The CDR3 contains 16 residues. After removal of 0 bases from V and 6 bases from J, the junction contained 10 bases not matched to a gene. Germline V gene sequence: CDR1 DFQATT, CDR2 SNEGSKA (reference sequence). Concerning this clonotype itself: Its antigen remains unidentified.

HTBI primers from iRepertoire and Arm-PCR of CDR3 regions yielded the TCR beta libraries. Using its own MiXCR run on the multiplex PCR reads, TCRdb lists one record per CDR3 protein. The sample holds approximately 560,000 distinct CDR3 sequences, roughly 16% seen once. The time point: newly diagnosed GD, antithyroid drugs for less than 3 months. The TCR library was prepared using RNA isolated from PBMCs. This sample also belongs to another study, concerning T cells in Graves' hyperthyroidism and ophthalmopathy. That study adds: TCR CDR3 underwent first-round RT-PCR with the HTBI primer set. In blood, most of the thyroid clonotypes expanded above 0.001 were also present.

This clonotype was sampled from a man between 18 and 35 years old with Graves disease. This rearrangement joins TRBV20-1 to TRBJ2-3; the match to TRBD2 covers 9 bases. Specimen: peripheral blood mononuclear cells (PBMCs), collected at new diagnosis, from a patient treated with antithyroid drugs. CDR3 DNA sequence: TGCAGTGCTAGAGATCGGACTAGCGAGTGGACGGATACGCAGTATTTT. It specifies CSARDRTSEWTDTQYF.